The 5 T cell receptor beta chains below were found in one sample sequenced in a study of blood T cell repertoires in COVID-19. Measured with immunoSEQ multiplex PCR; TCRdb has only the in-frame clones, and not every one. Of about 350,000 clones listed, 86% were seen once; the top ten hold 7% to 7.5%. Sample: peripheral blood. Every receptor here comes from a woman aged 55-70 years with COVID-19, enrolled during active disease.

This chain joins TRBV29-1 and TRBJ1-1; 8 positions match TRBD1. Germline CDR1 SQVTM, CDR2 ANQGSEA. CDR3 length: 13 residues. DNA for the CDR3: TGCAGTGCCCATAGACAGGGGAGGTCTGAAGCTTTCTTT. Protein: CSAHRQGRSEAFF. Drawing the rest from reference TRBV29-1 and TRBJ1-1, the complete variable domain is SAVISQKPSRDICQRGTSLTIQCQVDSQVTMMFWYRQQPGQSLTLIATANQGSEATYESGFVIDKFPISRPNLTFSTLTVSNMSPEDSSIYLCSAHRQGRSEAFFGQGTRLTVV.

This chain joins TRBV6-1 and TRBJ1-5; 10 positions agree with TRBD1. CDR1 and CDR2 from the germline V gene are MNHNS and SASEGT. There are 19 residues in the CDR3. The V segment lost 1 base and the J segment 4 bases; nucleotides outside the gene matches: 13. The chain's CDR3 is CASSEVRDRGHLINQPQHF. Here the CDR3 DNA reads TGTGCCAGCAGTGAAGTAAGGGACAGGGGCCACTTAATTAATCAGCCCCAGCATTTT.

The chain carries TRBV6-5 and TRBJ1-2; maybe TRBD1 (5 bases). The CDR3 totals 12 residues. Germline CDR1 MNHEY, CDR2 SVGAGI. V lost 5 bases, J lost 7 bases, and 11 bases lay in between. The CDR3 loop reads CASSPRRGGYTF. The CDR3 DNA reads TGTGCCAGCAGTCCCCGAAGGGGTGGCTACACCTTC.

Notes on this clone: In the same sample, other DNA sequences code for this CDR3. The chain joins TRBV5-1 to TRBJ2-2; D is ambiguous. The CDR3 consists of 13 residues. Germline CDR1 SGHRS, CDR2 YFSETQ. Trimming left V 2 bases short and J 3 bases short, with 5 bases between. In nucleotides, the CDR3 is TGCGCCAGCAGCTTTTCGGACACCGGGGAGCTGTTTTTT. This sequence encodes CASSFSDTGELFF.

The rearrangement links TRBV5-1 to TRBJ1-1, with D perhaps TRBD1 (6 bases). This CDR3 spans 16 amino acids. Germline V gene lookup returns CDR1 SGHRS and CDR2 YFSETQ. The V gene lost 0 bases and the J gene lost 4 bases, with 16 bases spanning the gap. In DNA form, the CDR3 reads TGCGCCAGCAGCTTGGTCTGGGGGCGGGCGAGCACTGAAGCTTTCTTT. Protein sequence: CASSLVWGRASTEAFF.